A single sample gave rise to the 29 T cell receptor beta chains below, sequenced in a study of Ad26.COV2.S vaccination and SARS-CoV-2 variants. Noted treatment: some 20 received Ad26.COV2.S at low or high dose, single or two shots; about five received placebo; per-sample allocation not given. Sampling was performed 63 days after the first vaccine or placebo injection. Assay: immunoSEQ multiplex PCR; the TCRdb copy retains only in-frame clones and omits some. The repertoire holds 250,000 or so clones, with 70% to 90% as singletons. The specimen comprised peripheral blood, sampled in a trial of Ad26.COV2.S vaccine versus placebo. The receptor set was obtained from a person aged 18 to 59 who received the Ad26.COV2.S COVID-19 vaccine or a placebo.

The rearrangement joins TRBV11-2 to TRBJ2-5; tentatively, D is TRBD1 (6 bases). Trimming removed 1 base at V and 2 bases at J, with 11 bases between. This CDR3 has 15 amino acids. Looked up from germline, CDR1 is SGHAT and CDR2 is FQNNGV. CDR3 bases: TGTGCCAGCAGCTTAGTGTGGACAGTACAAGAGACCCAGTACTTC. Translated, it gives CASSLVWTVQETQYF. The whole variable domain, remainder taken from reference TRBV11-2 and TRBJ2-5, is EAGVAQSPRYKIIEKRQSVAFWCNPISGHATLYWYQQILGQGPKLLIQFQNNGVVDDSQLPKDRFSAERLKGVDSTLKIQPAKLEDSAVYLCASSLVWTVQETQYFGPGTRLLVL.

The rearrangement uses TRBV2 and TRBJ1-5; no reliable D call. Germline V CDR1 and CDR2: SNHLY, FYNNEI. V was pared by 4 bases and J by 10 bases, with 11 bases between. The CDR3 is 12 residues long. CDR3 sequence: CASSASIPPQHF. In DNA form, the CDR3 reads TGTGCCAGCAGTGCGTCGATCCCACCCCAGCATTTT. The variable domain in full, completed from reference TRBV2 and TRBJ1-5, reads EPEVTQTPSHQVTQMGQEVILRCVPISNHLYFYWYRQILGQKVEFLVSFYNNEISEKSEIFDDQFSVERPDGSNFTLKIRSTKLEDSAMYFCASSASIPPQHFGDGTRLSIL.

The V call is TRBV15, the J call TRBJ1-4; the D is unclear. Germline CDR1 and CDR2: LNHNV and YYDKDF (reference sequence). With 5 bases removed from V and 0 bases from J, the gap between germline ends came to 13 bases. This CDR3 comprises 16 residues. The CDR3, as DNA: TGTGCCACCAGCTCCGGTTCTACGGCAACTAATGAAAAACTGTTTTTT. Translation gives CATSSGSTATNEKLFF. The full variable domain, with the rest looked up from reference TRBV15 and TRBJ1-4, is DAMVIQNPRYQVTQFGKPVTLSCSQTLNHNVMYWYQQKSSQAPKLLFHYYDKDFNNEADTPDNFQSRRPNTSFCFLDIRSPGLGDTAMYLCATSSGSTATNEKLFFGSGTQLSVL.

The chain has TRBV5-6 and TRBJ2-7; the D gene could be TRBD1 or TRBD2 (5 bases each). Germline V gene lookup returns CDR1 SGHDT and CDR2 YYEEEE. The CDR3 runs 14 residues. V lost 6 bases to trimming and J lost 9 bases, with 22 bases between them. The CDR3 sequence: CASNRDGPSPRQYV. As DNA, the CDR3 is TGTGCCAGCAACCGGGACGGTCCGTCCCCCCGGCAGTACGTC.

The genes are TRBV6-6 and TRBJ2-2; D might be TRBD2 (6 bases). V lost 8 bases, J lost 6 bases, and 19 bases lay in between. From germline, CDR1 is MNHNY and CDR2 SVGAGI (reference sequence). CDR3 length equals 15 residues. CDR3 sequence reads: CASRLTGLAAGELFF. As DNA, the CDR3 is TGTGCCAGCCGCTTGACGGGGTTAGCGGCCGGGGAGCTGTTTTTT.

The gene calls are TRBV6-6 and TRBJ1-4, with 7 bases identical to TRBD1. CDR1 is MNHNY, CDR2 SVGAGI, per germline (reference sequence). The V and J ends lost 4 bases and 0 bases, in that order; junction bases with no gene match: 5. The CDR3 runs 16 residues. CDR3 in amino acids: CASSFGRGSTNEKLFF. The CDR3 region has the DNA TGTGCCAGCAGTTTCGGCAGGGGGTCAACTAATGAAAAACTGTTTTTT.

This clone was found once. This chain connects TRBV11-2 to TRBJ1-2; TRBD1 matches 7 bases. CDR1 and CDR2 (germline): SGHAT, FQNNGV. There are 15 residues in the CDR3. V trimming: 1 base; J trimming: 3 bases; junction bases outside the gene matches: 5. The DNA of the CDR3 is TGTGCCAGCAGCTTAGCCCGACAGGGTCACTATGGCTACACCTTC. This encodes CASSLARQGHYGYTF.

The chain carries TRBV6-1 and TRBJ2-7, with unresolved D. The germline V gene encodes CDR1 MNHNS and CDR2 SASEGT. CDR3 length: 12 residues. V lost 2 bases and J 7 bases, leaving 9 bases between the germline ends. For the CDR3, the DNA is TGTGCCAGCAGTGAAATACGACGGGAGCAGTACTTC. Translating it yields CASSEIRREQYF.

CDR3 nucleotides: TGTGCCAGCAGTTTATATGCTAGCGGGGGCTACACCGGGGAGCTGTTTTTT. As protein: CASSLYASGGYTGELFF. The chain has TRBV27 and TRBJ2-2, with 10 bases lining up with TRBD2. Trimming at V came to 1 base and at J to 3 bases, leaving 5 bases not matched to a gene. This CDR3 is 17 amino acids long. CDR1 and CDR2 from the germline V gene are MNHEY and SMNVEV (reference sequence).

J is TRBJ2-7 and V is TRBV9, with TRBD2 identical over 9 bases. There are 15 residues in the CDR3. The germline gives CDR1 SGDLS, CDR2 YYNGEE. J lost 2 bases, V lost 4 bases, and 7 bases had no gene match. The CDR3, as DNA: TGTGCCAGCAGCACCACCGCGGGGGGGCCCTACGAGCAGTACTTC. Residues: CASSTTAGGPYEQYF.

V gene TRBV6-2 or TRBV6-3 combines with J gene TRBJ1-6; 9 bases match TRBD1. V was clipped by 0 bases and J by 0 bases; unmatched bases: 9. Germline CDR1 reads MNHEY; CDR2 reads SVGEGT. The CDR3 loop spans 20 amino acids. CDR3 region: CASSYSRTGVRSSYNSPLHF. The CDR3 DNA sequence: TGTGCCAGCAGTTACTCGAGGACAGGGGTGAGGAGCTCCTATAATTCACCCCTCCACTTT.

The gene calls are TRBV24-1 and TRBJ2-3; D unresolved. Germline loops: CDR1 KGHDR, CDR2 SFDVKD. V was shortened by 2 bases and J by 0 bases, with 8 bases between the two germline ends. The CDR3 extends over 15 amino acids. CDR3 nucleotides: TGTGCCACCAGTGATTCCAACACCAGCACAGATACGCAGTATTTT. Amino acids: CATSDSNTSTDTQYF.

The chain couples TRBV19 to TRBJ2-1; no clear D gene. The CDR3 contains 12 residues. Trimming removed 3 bases from V and 7 bases from J, with 7 bases in between. The germline CDR1 and CDR2 sequences are LNHDA and SQIVND (reference sequence). The CDR3 is CASSIPLNEQFF. The CDR3 DNA sequence: TGTGCCAGTAGTATTCCGCTAAATGAGCAGTTCTTC.

The rearrangement links TRBV7-9 to TRBJ2-5; possible D gene TRBD2, 6 bases. CDR3 length: 15 residues. The germline gives CDR1 SEHNR, CDR2 FQNEAQ (reference sequence). With 3 bases removed from V and 5 bases from J, the gap between germline ends came to 16 bases. The CDR3 here is CASSFWVGGEETQYF. The CDR3 nucleotides are TGTGCCAGCAGCTTTTGGGTTGGCGGGGAGGAGACCCAGTACTTC.

The chain joins TRBV6-2 or TRBV6-3 to TRBJ1-1; TRBD1 matches 10 bases. With 4 bases clipped from V and 4 bases from J, the junction kept 9 bases outside the gene matches. Germline lookup yields CDR1 MNHEY and CDR2 SVGEGT. CDR3 length: 16 amino acids. CDR3 in DNA: TGTGCCAGCAGTTTCGGACAGGGGGAGAGTTCCACTGAAGCTTTCTTT. As protein: CASSFGQGESSTEAFF.

The chain carries TRBV13 and TRBJ2-7, with 11 bases that match TRBD2. The CDR3 covers 14 residues. After removal of 6 bases from V and 2 bases from J, the junction contained 3 bases not matched to a gene. The V gene's germline CDR1 is PRHDT and CDR2 FYEKMQ (reference sequence). The CDR3 coding sequence is TGTGCCAGCAGTGTAGCGGGAGGGACCTACGAGCAGTACGTC. Protein: CASSVAGGTYEQYV.

With respect to this clone: Other nucleotide sequences in the sample specify the same CDR3. The chain combines TRBV5-1 with TRBJ1-1; no firm D call. This CDR3 has 14 residues. CDR1 and CDR2 from the germline V gene are SGHRS and YFSETQ. V lost 0 bases and J lost 0, with 6 bases in between. The CDR3 loop is CASSLDSLNTEAFF. DNA for the CDR3: TGCGCCAGCAGCTTGGATAGCCTGAACACTGAAGCTTTCTTT.

This clone was detected once. The V gene is TRBV5-5, the J gene TRBJ2-6, with no clear D. V was clipped by 5 bases and J by 2 bases, with 11 bases between them. Germline V gene data show CDR1 as SGHKS and CDR2 as YYEKEE (reference sequence). The CDR3 contains 15 residues. CDR3 region: CASSSGLPGANVLTF. The CDR3 DNA follows: TGTGCCAGCAGTTCCGGGCTCCCTGGGGCCAACGTCCTGACTTTC.

V and J are TRBV6-2 or TRBV6-3 and TRBJ2-2; weak D call: TRBD1 (6 bases). This CDR3 contains 15 residues. Trimming cost V 2 bases and J 1 base, with 8 bases left between them. The germline V gene has CDR1 MNHEY and CDR2 SVGEGT. The CDR3 spells CASSYGTLNTGELFF. The CDR3 region has the DNA TGTGCCAGCAGTTACGGGACACTGAACACCGGGGAGCTGTTTTTT.

The chain links TRBV9 to TRBJ2-3, with TRBD2 as a possible D gene (6 bases). Germline V lookup: CDR1 SGDLS, CDR2 YYNGEE. Between the trimmed V and J ends, which lost 5 bases and 5 bases, there was a span of 15 bases. CDR3 length: 14 residues. This chain's CDR3 is CASRKGTSGDTQYF. CDR3 coding DNA: TGTGCCAGCAGGAAAGGGACTTCCGGAGATACGCAGTATTTT.

The chain combines TRBV5-4 with TRBJ2-1; 9 bases are shared with TRBD1. Germline-derived CDR1 and CDR2 are SGHNT and YYREEE (reference sequence). Trimming removed 4 bases from V and 7 bases from J; junction bases left unmatched: 18. The CDR3 runs 18 residues. The CDR3 sequence is CASSRSLTGTGFGNEQFF. The CDR3 DNA reads TGTGCCAGCAGCCGTAGTTTAACCGGGACAGGGTTTGGAAATGAGCAGTTCTTC.

Concerning this clone: Other nucleotide sequences from this sample produce the same CDR3. The J gene is TRBJ2-3, the V gene TRBV5-1, with D perhaps matching TRBD1 (6 bases). CDR1 and CDR2 from the germline V gene are SGHRS and YFSETQ. The CDR3 totals 14 residues. Trimming shortened V by 7 bases and J by 4 bases, and 16 bases separated the two germline ends. In DNA, the CDR3 is TGCGCCAGCTCATCGACAGGCGGGTCAGATACGCAGTATTTT. Protein product: CASSSTGGSDTQYF.

The chain couples TRBV2 to TRBJ1-2; D gene unclear. Germline-derived CDR1 and CDR2 are SNHLY and FYNNEI. The CDR3 loop spans 13 amino acids. Trimming took off 3 bases at V and 4 bases at J, with 9 bases between the two ends. The DNA for the CDR3 is TGTGCCAGCAGTGAGGGTGTCGCCTATGGCTACACCTTC. Translated, it gives CASSEGVAYGYTF. The full variable domain, its missing parts supplied by reference TRBV2 and TRBJ1-2, is EPEVTQTPSHQVTQMGQEVILRCVPISNHLYFYWYRQILGQKVEFLVSFYNNEISEKSEIFDDQFSVERPDGSNFTLKIRSTKLEDSAMYFCASSEGVAYGYTFGSGTRLTVV.

The V call is TRBV20-1, the J call TRBJ2-6; D possibly uses TRBD1 or TRBD2 (5 bases each). The V gene's germline CDR1 is DFQATT and CDR2 SNEGSKA (reference sequence). Trimming removed 3 bases from V and 4 bases from J, with 19 bases in between. The CDR3 is 17 residues long. The CDR3 loop reads CSASSRDASLGANVLTF. CDR3 coding DNA: TGCAGTGCTAGTAGTCGGGACGCGTCTCTCGGGGCCAACGTCCTGACTTTC.

This rearrangement joins TRBV19 to TRBJ2-7, with 8 bases aligning to TRBD1. Germline V gene data show CDR1 as LNHDA and CDR2 as SQIVND (reference sequence). The CDR3 length is 13 residues. V lost 5 bases and J lost 3; bases outside the gene matches: 3. The CDR3 reads CASSGQGGYEQYF. The DNA for the CDR3 is TGTGCCAGTAGTGGACAGGGCGGCTACGAGCAGTACTTC. The full variable domain, rest sourced from reference TRBV19 and TRBJ2-7, is DGGITQSPKYLFRKEGQNVTLSCEQNLNHDAMYWYRQDPGQGLRLIYYSQIVNDFQKGDIAEGYSVSREKKESFPLTVTSAQKNPTAFYLCASSGQGGYEQYFGPGTRLTVT.

V usage is TRBV20-1 and J usage is TRBJ1-4, with 9 bases fitting TRBD1. J was trimmed by 6 bases and V by 3 bases; bases with no gene match: 5. Germline V CDR1 and CDR2: DFQATT, SNEGSKA (reference sequence). The CDR3 is 14 amino acids. The CDR3 DNA follows: TGCAGTGCTAGTAGAGGACAGGGGTATGAAAAACTGTTTTTT. Its protein is CSASRGQGYEKLFF.

The chain links TRBV5-1 to TRBJ2-7; perhaps D is TRBD1 or TRBD2 (5 bases each). This CDR3 region has 14 residues. V was cut by 4 bases and J by 2 bases, with 13 bases left in between. The germline V gene encodes CDR1 SGHRS and CDR2 YFSETQ. The chain's CDR3 is CASSHRDGAYEQYF. The CDR3 nucleotides are TGCGCCAGCAGCCACCGGGACGGGGCCTACGAGCAGTACTTC.

A few counts support this clone. The chain employs TRBV29-1 and TRBJ1-1; D remains unclear. Germline CDR1 and CDR2: SQVTM and ANQGSEA. The CDR3 contains 13 residues. V dropped 3 bases and J dropped 2 bases, with 10 bases sitting between them. The CDR3 DNA reads as TGCAGCGTTGAGAGGACGAGAAACACTGAAGCTTTCTTT. Protein: CSVERTRNTEAFF.

V and J are TRBV7-8 and TRBJ1-2, with 9 bases aligning to TRBD1. The CDR3 length is 17 residues. CDR1 is SGHVS and CDR2 is FQNEAQ in the germline V gene. The V segment lost 4 bases and the J segment 4 bases; nucleotides outside the gene matches: 13. For the CDR3, the DNA is TGTGCCAGCAGCTCACGGGACAGGGTGAGGGGTGGCTATGGCTACACCTTC. Protein product: CASSSRDRVRGGYGYTF.